This is a list of T cell receptor beta chains from one sample in a study of glioma-infiltrating T cells. TCRdb passed the multiplex PCR reads through MiXCR, listing each CDR3 protein once. Here the sample spans around 100,000 distinct CDR3 sequences, approximately 28% being singletons. The sequencing input was glioma tissue, nonneoplastic brain tissue, or PBMCs (not recorded which). These receptors all come from a human donor with low-grade glioma or glioblastoma, undergoing nonglioma brain surgery, or in good health (not recorded which). CDR3s include the opening cysteine and the closing phenylalanine or tryptophan. The order of the fields is clone size, D gene, V gene, J gene, CDR3 DNA, CDR3 protein. A D gene is named only where the DNA matches it firmly. Where a row states a size, it is once, few, many or the class of an expanded clone; other rows omit it.

many	-	TRBV19	TRBJ1-5	TGTGCCAGTAGTATTACGTGGAGCAATCAGCCCCAGCATTTT	CASSITWSNQPQHF
many	TRBD1	TRBV7-2	TRBJ2-5	TGTGCCAGCACCGATAAGGGACAGAAGCAAGAGACCCAGTACTTC	CASTDKGQKQETQYF
few	TRBD1	TRBV3-1	TRBJ2-5	TGTGCCAGCAGCCAAGATCGGACAGGCGCGGAGACCCAGTACTTC	CASSQDRTGAETQYF
many	-	TRBV7-2	TRBJ2-7	TGTGCCAGCAGCTCCCTGAGCGGCCCTGCGCTGACGAAGCAGTACTTC	CASSSLSGPALTKQYF
-	-	TRBV5-1	TRBJ2-3	TGCGCCAGCAGCTTGGGGGATAGGCAGTATTTT	CASSLGDRQYF
many	-	TRBV24-1	TRBJ2-3	TGTGCCACCAGTGATTCCCGGGATGGTCCAGATACGCAGTATTTT	CATSDSRDGPDTQYF
-	-	TRBV5-1	TRBJ2-3	TGCGCCAGCCGTCCGGGGGCAGATACGCAGTATTTT	CASRPGADTQYF
many	TRBD2	TRBV20-1	TRBJ2-7	TGCAGTGCTAGAGAGGGGACTACTTTGGGCGAGCAGTACTTC	CSAREGTTLGEQYF
-	-	TRBV9	TRBJ2-1	TGTGCCAGCAGAGGCTGGGGTAATGAGCAGTTCTTC	CASRGWGNEQFF
once	-	TRBV7-2	TRBJ1-2	TGTGCCAGCAGCCCTTTGGGAGGGGAGAACTATGGCTACACCTTC	CASSPLGGENYGYTF
few	TRBD1	TRBV4-2	TRBJ1-3	TGTGCCAGCAGCCAACCAGACAGGGGAGGTGGAAACACCATATATTTT	CASSQPDRGGGNTIYF
-	TRBD1	TRBV4-2	TRBJ1-5	TGTGCCAGCAGCCAATCCAGGGACAGCATCTATAGCAATCAGCCCCAGCATTTT	CASSQSRDSIYSNQPQHF
-	TRBD2	TRBV20-1	TRBJ2-5	TGCAGTGCTAGTAGGGCTAGCGGGTACCAAGAGACCCAGTACTTC	CSASRASGYQETQYF
-	-	TRBV14	TRBJ1-5	TGTGCCAGCAGCCGCTCTGGTTTTGGGAATCAGCCCCAGCATTTT	CASSRSGFGNQPQHF
-	TRBD2	TRBV4-1	TRBJ2-3	TGCGCCAGCAGCCAGCCTCCTAGCGGGGGGGTGGATACGCAGTATTTT	CASSQPPSGGVDTQYF
few	-	TRBV5-1	TRBJ2-1	TGCGCCAGCAGCTTGGAAGGTAGTACCAATGAGCAGTTCTTC	CASSLEGSTNEQFF
many	-	TRBV28	TRBJ1-6	TGTGCCAGCGGGTATTCACCCCTCCACTTT	CASGYSPLHF
-	-	TRBV20-1	TRBJ2-3	TGCAGTAAAATGGGAAAGACCACGGATACGCAGTATTTT	CSKMGKTTDTQYF
many	TRBD1	TRBV5-1	TRBJ2-7	TGCGCCAGCAGCTGGACAGGGGACGAGCAGTACTTC	CASSWTGDEQYF
-	-	TRBV3-1	TRBJ1-3	TGTGCCAGCAGCCAAATGCCGGTGCTCGGAAACACCATATATTTT	CASSQMPVLGNTIYF